This is a list of T cell receptor beta chains from one sample in a study of vaccination and CD4 T cells after COVID-19. TCRdb ran MiXCR on the PCR reads and lists one entry per CDR3 protein. The sample carries about 19,000 distinct CDR3 sequences, over 25% recorded once. These receptors are not linked to any known antigen. Sequenced input: cultured CD4+ T cells from blood. Every receptor here comes from a human donor with COVID-19. Each CDR3 is given without its conserved first and last residue. A D gene is named only where the DNA matches it firmly.

J gene | V gene | D gene | CDR3 protein
TRBJ1-1 | TRBV6-4 | . | ASSKGGGTEAF
TRBJ2-2 | TRBV6-2/TRBV6-3 | . | ASSQARNGELF
TRBJ2-2 | TRBV7-2 | . | ASSLRSANTGELF
TRBJ2-7 | TRBV24-1 | . | ATSDVNSYEQY
TRBJ1-2 | TRBV12-5 | . | ASGFRMGTSANYGYT
TRBJ2-3 | TRBV5-4 | . | ASSFGSDGTDTQY
TRBJ2-7 | TRBV7-9 | TRBD2 | ASGLALAGTPRDEQY
TRBJ1-1 | TRBV5-4 | . | ASSLERGNTEAF
TRBJ2-5 | TRBV7-2 | TRBD2 | ASSASGAGGWETQY
TRBJ1-1 | TRBV6-2/TRBV6-3 | TRBD1 | ASSRPGQMNTEAF
TRBJ2-3 | TRBV20-1 | TRBD2 | SARFPSGGRNTQY
TRBJ1-1 | TRBV2 | TRBD1 | ASREDRGTEAF
TRBJ1-1 | TRBV24-1 | . | ATMEGLNTEAF
TRBJ1-2 | TRBV19 | TRBD1 | ASRLGQGVVYGYT
TRBJ1-2 | TRBV28 | TRBD1 | ASSFSGTGGFGYT
TRBJ1-3 | TRBV12-3/TRBV12-4 | . | ASSLGNTIY
TRBJ2-5 | TRBV19 | . | ASRVGETQY
TRBJ1-5 | TRBV7-2 | TRBD1 | ASNLRAAGGGNQPQH
TRBJ1-3 | TRBV6-1 | . | ASRRKESGNTIY
TRBJ1-4 | TRBV19 | . | ATRPEKLF
TRBJ2-1 | TRBV6-2/TRBV6-3 | . | ASSPQHEQF
TRBJ2-3 | TRBV11-3 | . | ASSQLKGGGSHTDTQY
TRBJ2-7 | TRBV29-1 | TRBD2 | SVGGEGPGYVEQY
TRBJ1-1 | TRBV6-5 | . | ASSYKAKNTEAF
TRBJ2-2 | TRBV6-1 | . | ASRGISGNTGELF
TRBJ2-5 | TRBV20-1 | TRBD1 | SAPMGTGSTQY
TRBJ2-1 | TRBV29-1 | TRBD2 | SGSGGISNEQF
TRBJ2-2 | TRBV2 | . | ASVYVSSTGELF
TRBJ1-6 | TRBV27 | . | ASSLSGQMGNSPLH
TRBJ1-2 | TRBV25-1 | . | ASSETDYGYT
TRBJ1-1 | TRBV5-1 | TRBD1 | ASSLVRGQGASTEAF
TRBJ1-5 | TRBV6-1 | . | ASSGRQPQH
TRBJ1-2 | TRBV30 | . | AWSPRAGYGYT
TRBJ2-5 | TRBV7-9 | . | ASSFETQY
TRBJ2-7 | TRBV6-1 | TRBD1 | ASRTTGTGSYEQY
TRBJ1-1 | TRBV15 | . | ATSILGLNTEAF
TRBJ1-5 | TRBV28 | . | ASSLDHSNQPQH
TRBJ1-6 | TRBV7-9 | TRBD1 | ASSFGILGGASYNSPLH
TRBJ2-2 | TRBV7-8 | TRBD1 | ASSLATGGLTGELF
TRBJ1-6 | TRBV28 | . | ASSSTSSNSPLH
TRBJ2-1 | TRBV20-1 | TRBD2 | SANFQAGGPYNEQF
TRBJ2-5 | TRBV10-3 | . | AISLDSQETQY
TRBJ1-5 | TRBV6-2/TRBV6-3 | . | ASTPHSTGSNQPQH
TRBJ2-3 | TRBV6-1 | TRBD1 | ASSDQDRLRTDTQY
TRBJ2-2 | TRBV7-2 | TRBD2 | ASSSRLAGANTGELF
TRBJ1-6 | TRBV27 | . | ASSHRSYNSPLH